A selection of T cell receptor beta chains follows, all from one sample in a study of shared clonotypes between healthy human individuals. TCRdb's copy holds only in-frame clones and misses some; the assay was immunoSEQ multiplex PCR. The sample yields over 95,000 clones, around 73% seen once. Sequenced input: memory CD8+ T cells sorted from blood. The receptor source for this set is a woman aged 25 to 45 in good health. CDR3s include the opening cysteine and the closing phenylalanine or tryptophan. D genes are given only for firm matches. Where a row states a size, it is once, few, many or the class of an expanded clone; other rows omit it.

d_call: TRBD1; j_call: TRBJ2-7; v_call: TRBV25-1; clone_size: few; cdr3_nt: TGTGCCAGCAGTGAAACCCGACAGGGGGCCGTCAGAGAGCAGTACTTC; cdr3_aa: CASSETRQGAVREQYF
d_call: TRBD1; j_call: TRBJ2-5; v_call: TRBV27; clone_size: .; cdr3_nt: TGTGCCAGCAGTTTAGGGACAGGGGGAGGAGAGACCCAGTACTTC; cdr3_aa: CASSLGTGGGETQYF
d_call: .; j_call: TRBJ2-5; v_call: TRBV7-9; clone_size: .; cdr3_nt: TGTGCCAGCAGCTTAGCAGAGACCCAGTACTTC; cdr3_aa: CASSLAETQYF
d_call: TRBD2; j_call: TRBJ2-5; v_call: TRBV6-4; clone_size: once; cdr3_nt: TGTGCCAGCAGTCCTTGGTCTAGCGGGCGGGTTCGGGAGACCCAGTACTTC; cdr3_aa: CASSPWSSGRVRETQYF
d_call: .; j_call: TRBJ2-7; v_call: TRBV2; clone_size: .; cdr3_nt: TGTGCCAGCAGTCCAGACCAGGGAACCGAGCAGTACTTC; cdr3_aa: CASSPDQGTEQYF
d_call: .; j_call: TRBJ2-1; v_call: TRBV7-2; clone_size: .; cdr3_nt: TGTGCCAGCAGCCGACTCAGGGAATACAATGAGCAGTTCTTC; cdr3_aa: CASSRLREYNEQFF
d_call: .; j_call: TRBJ2-7; v_call: TRBV4-1; clone_size: .; cdr3_nt: TGCGCCAGCAGCCAAGGGTTAGCGGCCTTCTACGAGCAGTACTTC; cdr3_aa: CASSQGLAAFYEQYF
d_call: .; j_call: TRBJ2-2; v_call: TRBV25-1; clone_size: many; cdr3_nt: TGTGCCAGCAGGTGGGACGGAGAGGCCGGGGAGCTGTTTTTT; cdr3_aa: CASRWDGEAGELFF
d_call: .; j_call: TRBJ2-7; v_call: TRBV27; clone_size: .; cdr3_nt: TGTGCCACCCGGGGCCTGACCTACGAGCAGTACTTC; cdr3_aa: CATRGLTYEQYF
d_call: .; j_call: TRBJ1-3; v_call: TRBV7-9; clone_size: .; cdr3_nt: TGTGCCAGCAGCTTAGCGACGATGGGGGGCTGGAGCGGAAACACCATATATTTT; cdr3_aa: CASSLATMGGWSGNTIYF
d_call: .; j_call: TRBJ2-2; v_call: TRBV28; clone_size: many; cdr3_nt: TGTGCCAGCAGTTTAATCAGTGGAGGCGGGGAGCTGTTTTTT; cdr3_aa: CASSLISGGGELFF
d_call: .; j_call: TRBJ2-3; v_call: TRBV9; clone_size: .; cdr3_nt: TGTGCCAGCAGCGGAAGCCTGGGACACCCCACAGATACGCAGTATTTT; cdr3_aa: CASSGSLGHPTDTQYF
d_call: TRBD2; j_call: TRBJ2-3; v_call: TRBV25-1; clone_size: few; cdr3_nt: TGTGCCAGCAGTCGGCCTAGCGGGAGGCCAGATACGCAGTATTTT; cdr3_aa: CASSRPSGRPDTQYF
d_call: TRBD1; j_call: TRBJ2-1; v_call: TRBV11-2; clone_size: .; cdr3_nt: TGTGCCAGCAGTTGGGGGCAGGGGGTCTACAATGAGCAGTTCTTC; cdr3_aa: CASSWGQGVYNEQFF
d_call: .; j_call: TRBJ2-6; v_call: TRBV19; clone_size: .; cdr3_nt: TGTGCCAGTAGTCCCCTGGGAAGGCTGGCTAGGTCTGGGGCCAACGTCCTGACTTTC; cdr3_aa: CASSPLGRLARSGANVLTF
d_call: TRBD1; j_call: TRBJ2-3; v_call: TRBV6-4; clone_size: few; cdr3_nt: TGTGCCAGCAGTGACTCAGGGACAGGCGGTTTCGATACGCAGTATTTT; cdr3_aa: CASSDSGTGGFDTQYF
d_call: .; j_call: TRBJ2-3; v_call: TRBV5-1; clone_size: .; cdr3_nt: TGCGCCAGCAGCTTGAAGGGGCTGGGCACAGATACGCAGTATTTT; cdr3_aa: CASSLKGLGTDTQYF
d_call: .; j_call: TRBJ2-7; v_call: TRBV11-2; clone_size: .; cdr3_nt: TGTGCCAGCAGCCCCACGGGGCCCTACGAGCAGTACTTC; cdr3_aa: CASSPTGPYEQYF
d_call: .; j_call: TRBJ2-7; v_call: TRBV19; clone_size: .; cdr3_nt: TGTGCCAGTAGTCGGGCCCTCCCCTCCTACGAGCAGTACTTC; cdr3_aa: CASSRALPSYEQYF
d_call: TRBD2; j_call: TRBJ2-7; v_call: TRBV6-6; clone_size: .; cdr3_nt: TGTGCCAGCAGTTACTCGCGGGAGGGCTACGAGCAGTACTTC; cdr3_aa: CASSYSREGYEQYF
d_call: .; j_call: TRBJ1-5; v_call: TRBV11-2; clone_size: .; cdr3_nt: TGTGCCAGCAGCCTAGGGTCAGGCAATCAGCCCCAGCATTTT; cdr3_aa: CASSLGSGNQPQHF
d_call: TRBD1; j_call: TRBJ1-1; v_call: TRBV5-6; clone_size: .; cdr3_nt: TGTGCCAGCAGCCCTAACAGGGGGGAAGCTTTCTTT; cdr3_aa: CASSPNRGEAFF
d_call: TRBD2; j_call: TRBJ2-3; v_call: TRBV5-6; clone_size: .; cdr3_nt: TGTGCCAGCAGCTTGGCGGGAGGAAGGGATACGCAGTATTTT; cdr3_aa: CASSLAGGRDTQYF
d_call: TRBD1; j_call: TRBJ1-2; v_call: TRBV6-6; clone_size: .; cdr3_nt: TGTGCCAGCAGAATGAGGGGGCGCAATGGCTACACCTTC; cdr3_aa: CASRMRGRNGYTF
d_call: TRBD1; j_call: TRBJ2-7; v_call: TRBV7-3; clone_size: .; cdr3_nt: TGCGCCAGCAGCCAACAAGGGACAGGGAACTACGAGCAGTACTTC; cdr3_aa: CASSQQGTGNYEQYF
d_call: .; j_call: TRBJ2-6; v_call: TRBV5-6; clone_size: .; cdr3_nt: TGTGCCAGCAGCTTAGACGGCTCGATCTCTGGGGCCAACGTCCTGACTTTC; cdr3_aa: CASSLDGSISGANVLTF
d_call: .; j_call: TRBJ1-3; v_call: TRBV23-1; clone_size: few; cdr3_nt: TGCGCCAGCAGTCAATCAGGGACGGGTGGAAACACCATATATTTT; cdr3_aa: CASSQSGTGGNTIYF
d_call: .; j_call: TRBJ1-2; v_call: TRBV9; clone_size: .; cdr3_nt: TGTGCCAGCAGCGGGCAAGGGGGATTGTTTTCTAACTATGGCTACACCTTC; cdr3_aa: CASSGQGGLFSNYGYTF
d_call: .; j_call: TRBJ1-2; v_call: TRBV2; clone_size: medium-sized; cdr3_nt: TGTGCCAGCAGACAACCGGAACCCTATGGCTACACCTTC; cdr3_aa: CASRQPEPYGYTF
d_call: .; j_call: TRBJ2-7; v_call: TRBV28; clone_size: few; cdr3_nt: TGTGCCAGCAGTTTCCCGGGCAATCCCTACGAGCAGTACTTC; cdr3_aa: CASSFPGNPYEQYF
d_call: TRBD1; j_call: TRBJ1-2; v_call: TRBV10-2; clone_size: .; cdr3_nt: TGCGCCAGCAGAGGGACAGACTATGGCTACACCTTC; cdr3_aa: CASRGTDYGYTF
d_call: .; j_call: TRBJ2-3; v_call: TRBV18; clone_size: .; cdr3_nt: TGTGCCAGCTCACCGAGACCTGAGGGGGGGACGGATACGCAGTATTTT; cdr3_aa: CASSPRPEGGTDTQYF
d_call: .; j_call: TRBJ1-1; v_call: TRBV10-1; clone_size: once; cdr3_nt: TGCGCCAGCAGTCCCCAAGTACGTTTGAGGGTGAACACTGAAGCTTTCTTT; cdr3_aa: CASSPQVRLRVNTEAFF
d_call: TRBD1; j_call: TRBJ2-2; v_call: TRBV14; clone_size: .; cdr3_nt: TGTGCCAGCAGCCCCGCGCAGGGGGTTGTGCGGGAGCTGTTTTTT; cdr3_aa: CASSPAQGVVRELFF
d_call: TRBD2; j_call: TRBJ2-3; v_call: TRBV19; clone_size: .; cdr3_nt: TGTGCCAGTAGTACCGGGACTAGCGGAGCAGATACGCAGTATTTT; cdr3_aa: CASSTGTSGADTQYF
d_call: TRBD1; j_call: TRBJ1-5; v_call: TRBV5-1; clone_size: .; cdr3_nt: TGCGCCAGCAGCTTGGCCCAGGGGGAGCAGCCCCAGCATTTT; cdr3_aa: CASSLAQGEQPQHF
d_call: .; j_call: TRBJ2-1; v_call: TRBV19; clone_size: .; cdr3_nt: TGTGCCAGTAGTATAGTACCCCGGAGTGAGCAGTTCTTC; cdr3_aa: CASSIVPRSEQFF
d_call: TRBD1; j_call: TRBJ2-1; v_call: TRBV6-5; clone_size: .; cdr3_nt: TGTGCCAGCAGTTACGACAGGGACTACAATGAGCAGTTCTTC; cdr3_aa: CASSYDRDYNEQFF
d_call: .; j_call: TRBJ2-7; v_call: TRBV10-3; clone_size: .; cdr3_nt: TGTGCCATCAGTGAAAGTCACGAGCAGTACTTC; cdr3_aa: CAISESHEQYF
d_call: .; j_call: TRBJ1-5; v_call: TRBV10-3; clone_size: .; cdr3_nt: TGTGCCATCAGTGAGTCAGAGGGACGAAACAATCAGCCCCAGCATTTT; cdr3_aa: CAISESEGRNNQPQHF
d_call: TRBD2; j_call: TRBJ2-7; v_call: TRBV19; clone_size: .; cdr3_nt: TGTGCCAGTAGTATTGGGCTAGCGGGGGCCTACGAGCAGTACTTC; cdr3_aa: CASSIGLAGAYEQYF
d_call: TRBD1; j_call: TRBJ2-7; v_call: TRBV7-9; clone_size: .; cdr3_nt: TGTGCCAGCAGCCCACGACAGGGGGAGGCAAACGAGCAGTACTTC; cdr3_aa: CASSPRQGEANEQYF
d_call: TRBD2; j_call: TRBJ2-1; v_call: TRBV11-2; clone_size: .; cdr3_nt: TGTGCCAGCAGCCTCGGCGGGGGAGCTATCTACAATGAGCAGTTCTTC; cdr3_aa: CASSLGGGAIYNEQFF
d_call: TRBD1; j_call: TRBJ1-2; v_call: TRBV27; clone_size: .; cdr3_nt: TGTGCCAGCAGTTTAGAGGAGGGGGCATCCCATGGCTACACCTTC; cdr3_aa: CASSLEEGASHGYTF
d_call: .; j_call: TRBJ1-2; v_call: TRBV27; clone_size: .; cdr3_nt: TGTGCCAGCAGTTTATCGCAGGGGCACCCCAACTATGGCTACACCTTC; cdr3_aa: CASSLSQGHPNYGYTF